The 19 T cell receptor beta chains below come from one sample, sequenced in a study of cytomegalovirus exposure and HLA in healthy donors. Both 60 Vbeta primers and 13 Jbeta primers went into the PCR. Profiled with immunoSEQ multiplex PCR; TCRdb holds only in-frame clones, not every one. This repertoire shows 130,000 or so clones, 65% to 80% found once; its top ten account for around 1.5%. The sequenced sample consisted of PBMCs. The origin of the receptors is a woman younger than 35 in good health and CMV-seronegative.

The CDR3 spells CASSPLGILGTDTQYF. CDR3 nucleotides: TGTGCCAGCAGCCCCTTGGGCATACTGGGCACAGATACGCAGTATTTT. The chain has TRBV7-8 and TRBJ2-3; D remains unclear. Germline-derived CDR1 and CDR2 are SGHVS and FQNEAQ. The CDR3 contains 16 residues. Trimming took off 5 bases at V and 1 base at J, with 16 bases between the two ends.

V usage is TRBV7-6 and J usage is TRBJ2-1; TRBD2 aligns across 8 bases. This CDR3 has 15 residues. J was trimmed by 6 bases and V by 1 base; bases with no gene match: 5. Germline V gives CDR1 SGHVS, CDR2 FNYEAQ. The CDR3 sequence is CASSLVSGRVNEQFF. DNA of the CDR3: TGTGCCAGCAGCTTAGTAAGCGGGAGAGTCAATGAGCAGTTCTTC.

This sequence joins TRBV5-6 and TRBJ1-2; D is uncertain. The V gene lost 4 bases and the J gene lost 4 bases, with 8 bases spanning the gap. Germline values: CDR1 SGHDT, CDR2 YYEEEE. The length of the CDR3 is 12 residues. CDR3 region: CASSTFSYGYTF. CDR3 coding DNA: TGTGCCAGCAGCACATTCTCCTATGGCTACACCTTC.

This chain uses TRBV30 with TRBJ2-3; TRBD2 aligns across 9 bases. Trimming took 3 bases from V and 1 from J; bases not matched to a gene: 2. Germline V gene data show CDR1 as GTSNPN and CDR2 as SVGIG (reference sequence). This CDR3 is built from 14 residues. DNA for the CDR3: TGTGCCTGGAGCAGGACTAGCGGCACAGATACGCAGTATTTT. This encodes CAWSRTSGTDTQYF.

The rearrangement links TRBV4-1 to TRBJ2-7; 10 bases fit TRBD2. CDR1 is MGHRA and CDR2 is YSYEKL in the germline V gene. J was trimmed by 6 bases and V by 1 base; bases with no gene match: 6. There are 15 residues in the CDR3. The CDR3 DNA reads as TGCGCCAGCAGCCAAGGTCTAGCGGGAGTTGGCGAGCAGTACTTC. It is translated as CASSQGLAGVGEQYF.

Concerning this clone itself: Other DNA sequences in this sample translate to the same CDR3. The chain links TRBV5-1 to TRBJ2-7; 7 bases match TRBD1. This CDR3 has 14 amino acids. V was pared by 1 base and J by 0 bases, with 1 base of the junction left unmatched. CDR1 and CDR2 from the germline V gene are SGHRS and YFSETQ. CDR3 coding DNA: TGCGCCAGCAGCTTGACAGGGGCCTCCTACGAGCAGTACTTC. Translated: CASSLTGASYEQYF.

A single count supports this clone. The chain links TRBV30 to TRBJ1-4; TRBD1 agrees at 9 bases. Losses at the gene ends were 1 base for V and 8 bases for J; bases not matched to a gene: 2. The CDR3 is 13 amino acids. The V gene's germline CDR1 is GTSNPN and CDR2 SVGIG (reference sequence). CDR3 sequence reads: CAWSGTGVEKLFF. The CDR3 coding sequence is TGTGCCTGGAGTGGGACAGGGGTGGAAAAACTGTTTTTT.

This clone has just a few counts. The chain combines TRBV18 with TRBJ2-7; tentative D call: TRBD2 (7 bases). The CDR3 loop spans 15 amino acids. The ends were cut back, 2 bases at V and 5 bases at J, with 16 bases in the middle. CDR1 is KGHSH and CDR2 is LQKENI in the germline V gene. The CDR3: CASSPEPAGANEQYF. CDR3 DNA: TGTGCCAGCTCACCAGAACCCGCGGGGGCAAACGAGCAGTACTTC.

The chain combines TRBV4-1 with TRBJ2-6; no reliable D call. CDR3 length: 17 amino acids. Looked up from germline, CDR1 is MGHRA and CDR2 is YSYEKL. Deletions cut 4 bases from V and 0 bases from J, with 13 bases between. The CDR3 reads CASSPSVSGSGANVLTF. For the CDR3, the DNA is TGCGCCAGCAGCCCCAGCGTCTCGGGCTCTGGGGCCAACGTCCTGACTTTC.

The chain employs TRBV29-1 and TRBJ2-1; 11 nucleotides line up with TRBD2. Germline values: CDR1 SQVTM, CDR2 ANQGSEA. V dropped 4 bases and J dropped 0; count of bases not matched to a gene: 8. The CDR3 spans 17 residues. CDR3 coding DNA: TGCAGCGTTGGCTTCCTAGCGGGAGGCAGCTCCTACAATGAGCAGTTCTTC. Translating it yields CSVGFLAGGSSYNEQFF.

The V call is TRBV5-6, the J call TRBJ2-7, with D perhaps matching TRBD1 (6 bases). CDR1 SGHDT and CDR2 YYEEEE come from the germline V gene. CDR3 length equals 13 residues. V lost 4 bases and J 4 bases, leaving 12 bases between the germline ends. The DNA of the CDR3 is TGTGCCAGCAGCGGGAACGGACAGTACGAGCAGTACTTC. This translates into CASSGNGQYEQYF. Supplemented by reference TRBV5-6 and TRBJ2-7, the full variable domain reads DAGVTQSPTHLIKTRGQQVTLRCSPKSGHDTVSWYQQALGQGPQFIFQYYEEEERQRGNFPDRFSGHQFPNYSSELNVNALLLGDSALYLCASSGNGQYEQYFGPGTRLTVT.

This chain joins TRBV2 and TRBJ1-1; D is possibly TRBD1 (5 bases). From germline, CDR1 is SNHLY and CDR2 FYNNEI. This CDR3 contains 13 residues. V was cut by 6 bases and J by 3 bases, with 11 bases left in between. For the CDR3, the DNA is TGTGCCAGCAGCCCCCAGGGCGACACTGAAGCTTTCTTT. Protein product: CASSPQGDTEAFF. The complete variable domain, with remaining parts taken from reference TRBV2 and TRBJ1-1, reads EPEVTQTPSHQVTQMGQEVILRCVPISNHLYFYWYRQILGQKVEFLVSFYNNEISEKSEIFDDQFSVERPDGSNFTLKIRSTKLEDSAMYFCASSPQGDTEAFFGQGTRLTVV.

This clone has a single count. The rearrangement links TRBV6-1 to TRBJ2-6; tentative D call: TRBD1 (5 bases). With 1 base removed from V and 1 base from J, the gap between germline ends came to 5 bases. Germline V lookup: CDR1 MNHNS, CDR2 SASEGT. The CDR3 covers 15 residues. This CDR3 is CASSEEGSGANVLTF. The CDR3 bases are TGTGCCAGCAGTGAAGAGGGGTCTGGGGCCAACGTCCTGACTTTC.

This sequence joins TRBV7-9 and TRBJ2-6; D unclear. CDR1 is SEHNR, CDR2 FQNEAQ, per germline (reference sequence). Trimming left V 5 bases short and J 2 bases short, with 16 bases between. The CDR3 totals 17 residues. This chain's CDR3 is CASSTSSSVPGANVLTF. The CDR3 DNA is TGTGCCAGCAGCACTTCGAGTTCCGTACCTGGGGCCAACGTCCTGACTTTC. The full variable domain, rest sourced from reference TRBV7-9 and TRBJ2-6, is DTGVSQNPRHKITKRGQNVTFRCDPISEHNRLYWYRQTLGQGPEFLTYFQNEAQLEKSRLLSDRFSAERPKGSFSTLEIQRTEQGDSAMYLCASSTSSSVPGANVLTFGAGSRLTVL.

J is TRBJ2-3 and V is TRBV27; TRBD2 matches 7 bases. The CDR3 has 14 amino acids. CDR1 MNHEY and CDR2 SMNVEV come from the germline V gene (reference sequence). The trim removed 2 bases at V and 4 bases at J, leaving 3 bases unmatched. The CDR3 sequence: CASSLIAGADTQYF. DNA of the CDR3: TGTGCCAGCAGTTTAATAGCGGGCGCAGATACGCAGTATTTT.

The chain links TRBV10-3 to TRBJ1-2, with D uncertain. Trimming shortened V by 2 bases and J by 7 bases, and 11 bases separated the two germline ends. CDR3 length equals 13 residues. Per germline, CDR1 ENHRY and CDR2 SYGVKD. This CDR3 reads CAISETHQFGYTF. The CDR3 region has the DNA TGTGCCATCAGTGAGACACACCAATTTGGCTACACCTTC.

The genes are TRBV19 and TRBJ1-5; 7 nucleotides align to TRBD1. CDR1 is LNHDA, CDR2 SQIVND, per germline (reference sequence). The V and J ends lost 0 bases and 1 base, in that order; junction bases with no gene match: 0. The CDR3 has 15 residues. This CDR3 reads CASSIEDRSNQPQHF. Written as DNA, the CDR3 is TGTGCCAGTAGTATAGAGGACAGGAGCAATCAGCCCCAGCATTTT.

This clone showed up just once. The chain couples TRBV6-1 to TRBJ2-3; no firm D call. CDR1 is MNHNS, CDR2 SASEGT, per germline. CDR3 length: 15 residues. Deletions cut 3 bases from V and 6 bases from J, with 16 bases between. This CDR3 reads CASSEAGRSLDTQYF. CDR3 nucleotides: TGTGCCAGCAGTGAGGCAGGCCGTTCTTTGGATACGCAGTATTTT.

The chain uses TRBV5-6 and TRBJ2-1; maybe TRBD2 (6 bases). Germline V gene sequence: CDR1 SGHDT, CDR2 YYEEEE. This CDR3 has 16 residues. V was cut by 4 bases and J by 7 bases, with 21 bases left in between. DNA of the CDR3: TGTGCCAGCAGCCCTTGGCCGGAGGGATCGAGGAATGAGCAGTTCTTC. Translated: CASSPWPEGSRNEQFF.